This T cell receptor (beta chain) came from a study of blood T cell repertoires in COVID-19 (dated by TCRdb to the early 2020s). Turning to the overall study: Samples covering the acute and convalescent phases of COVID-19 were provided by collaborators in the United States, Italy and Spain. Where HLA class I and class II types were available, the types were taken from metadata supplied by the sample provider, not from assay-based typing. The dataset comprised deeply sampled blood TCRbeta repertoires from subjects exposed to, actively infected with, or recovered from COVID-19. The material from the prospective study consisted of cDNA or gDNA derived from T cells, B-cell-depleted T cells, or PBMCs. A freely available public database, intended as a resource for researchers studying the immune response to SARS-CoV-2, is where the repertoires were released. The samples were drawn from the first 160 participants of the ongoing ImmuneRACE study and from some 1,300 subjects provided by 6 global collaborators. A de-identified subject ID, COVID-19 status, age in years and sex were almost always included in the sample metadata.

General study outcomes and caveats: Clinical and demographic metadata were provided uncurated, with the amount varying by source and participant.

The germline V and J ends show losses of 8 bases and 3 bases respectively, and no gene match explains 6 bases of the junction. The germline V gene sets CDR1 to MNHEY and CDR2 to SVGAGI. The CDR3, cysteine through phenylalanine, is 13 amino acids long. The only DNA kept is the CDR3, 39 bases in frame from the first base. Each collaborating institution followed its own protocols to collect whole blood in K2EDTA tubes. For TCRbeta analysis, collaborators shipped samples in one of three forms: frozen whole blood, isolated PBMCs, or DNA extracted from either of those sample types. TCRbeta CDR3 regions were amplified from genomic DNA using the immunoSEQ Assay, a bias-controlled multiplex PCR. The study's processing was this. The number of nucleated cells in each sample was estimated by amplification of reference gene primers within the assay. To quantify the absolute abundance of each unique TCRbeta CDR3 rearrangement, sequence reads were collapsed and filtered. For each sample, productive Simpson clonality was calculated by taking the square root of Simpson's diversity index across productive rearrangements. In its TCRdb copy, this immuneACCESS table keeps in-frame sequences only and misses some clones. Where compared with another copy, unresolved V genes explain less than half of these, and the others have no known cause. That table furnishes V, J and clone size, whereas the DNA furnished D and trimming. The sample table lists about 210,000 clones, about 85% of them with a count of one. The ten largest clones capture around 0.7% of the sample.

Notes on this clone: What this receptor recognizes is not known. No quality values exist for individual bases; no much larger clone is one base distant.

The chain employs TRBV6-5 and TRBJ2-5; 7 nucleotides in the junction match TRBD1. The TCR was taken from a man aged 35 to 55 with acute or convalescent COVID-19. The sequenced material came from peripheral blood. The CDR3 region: CASVRGTEETQYF. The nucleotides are TGTGCCAGCGTTCGAGGGACAGAAGAGACCCAGTACTTC.